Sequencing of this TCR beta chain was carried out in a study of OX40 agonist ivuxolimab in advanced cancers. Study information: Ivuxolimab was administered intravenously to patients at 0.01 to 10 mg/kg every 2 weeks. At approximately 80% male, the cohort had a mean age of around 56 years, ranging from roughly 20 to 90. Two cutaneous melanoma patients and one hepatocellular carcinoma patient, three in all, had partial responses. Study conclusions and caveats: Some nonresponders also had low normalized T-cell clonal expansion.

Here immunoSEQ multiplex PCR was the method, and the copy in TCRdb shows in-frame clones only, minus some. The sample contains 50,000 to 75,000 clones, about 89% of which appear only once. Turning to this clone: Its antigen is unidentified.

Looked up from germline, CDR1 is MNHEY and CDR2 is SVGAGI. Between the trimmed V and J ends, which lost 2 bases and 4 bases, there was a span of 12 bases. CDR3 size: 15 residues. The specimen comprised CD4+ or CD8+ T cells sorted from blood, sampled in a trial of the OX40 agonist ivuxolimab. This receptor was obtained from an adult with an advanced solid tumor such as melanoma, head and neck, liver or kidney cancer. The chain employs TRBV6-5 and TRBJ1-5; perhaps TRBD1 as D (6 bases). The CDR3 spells CASSYEQGVNQPQHF. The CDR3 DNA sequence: TGTGCCAGCAGTTACGAACAGGGAGTGAATCAGCCCCAGCATTTT.